A selection of T cell receptor beta chains follows, all from one sample in a study of cytomegalovirus exposure and HLA in healthy donors. TCRdb's table, derived via immunoSEQ multiplex PCR, lists solely in-frame clones and lacks some. This repertoire shows some 110,000 clones, around three fifths found once; its top ten account for about 8.3%. Sequenced sample: PBMCs. These receptors were collected from a woman between 40 and 50 years old in good health and CMV-seropositive. CDR3s include the opening cysteine and the closing phenylalanine or tryptophan. The D gene is left open where the match is weak. Size tells how often a clone was seen (once, few, many) or the class of an expanded clone, and some rows leave it out.

D gene	clone size	J gene	V gene	CDR3 length	CDR3 protein	CDR3 DNA
-	-	TRBJ2-6	TRBV19	16	CASSRARPPGANVLTF	TGTGCCAGTAGTAGGGCCCGGCCGCCCGGGGCCAACGTCCTGACTTTC
TRBD1	-	TRBJ1-1	TRBV7-9	15	CASSLADRGHAEAFF	TGTGCCAGCAGCTTAGCGGACAGGGGGCACGCTGAAGCTTTCTTT
TRBD1	-	TRBJ2-5	TRBV9	15	CASSVGAGGKETQYF	TGTGCCAGCAGCGTAGGGGCAGGGGGCAAGGAGACCCAGTACTTC
TRBD2	once	TRBJ2-7	TRBV7-3	13	CASSLAGGEGQYF	TGTGCCAGCAGCTTAGCGGGAGGGGAGGGGCAGTACTTC
TRBD1	-	TRBJ2-7	TRBV19	14	CASSTGQGTYEQYF	TGTGCCAGTAGTACAGGACAGGGGACCTACGAGCAGTACTTC
TRBD1	few	TRBJ1-2	TRBV7-9	15	CASSLEGGGNYGYTF	TGTGCCAGCAGCTTAGAAGGGGGCGGAAACTATGGCTACACCTTC
TRBD2	-	TRBJ2-7	TRBV28	15	CASSLAGEGSYEQYF	TGTGCCAGCAGCCTAGCGGGGGAGGGTAGCTACGAGCAGTACTTC
TRBD1	-	TRBJ2-7	TRBV5-1	15	CASRQDRVPSNEQYF	TGCGCCAGCAGACAGGACAGGGTCCCTTCTAACGAGCAGTACTTC
TRBD2	-	TRBJ2-7	TRBV7-9	16	CASSTGTSGGASEQYF	TGTGCCAGCAGCACCGGGACTAGCGGGGGGGCCTCCGAGCAGTACTTC
TRBD2	-	TRBJ2-2	TRBV7-2	15	CASSFLAGEAGELFF	TGTGCCAGCAGCTTCTTAGCGGGAGAGGCCGGGGAGCTGTTTTTT